The sample holds a few counts of the clone carrying this TCR beta chain. The target antigen is unknown. This sample was taken from a study of blood T cells in healthy people across ages. Study-wide results and limits: Shifts in expanded clonotypes may have been confounded by donor CMV status, which was unknown.

Then a second PCR, running roughly 7 to 11 cycles, was carried out with a sample-barcoded 5' primer and a J-beta primer mix. Tags on each cDNA molecule came from a template-switch adaptor with 12 random nucleotides. TCRdb reprocessed the 5' RACE reads with MiXCR, giving one entry per CDR3 protein. This table holds roughly 2 million distinct CDR3 sequences, approximately 50% found once. Sample donors were healthy Caucasian individuals that came from Russia, aged roughly 6 to 100. Sequencing input: blood. This clonotype was sampled from a woman in her 40s in good health.

The CDR3 sequence is CASSPGPSGPTGTQYF. The CDR3 coding sequence is TGTGCCAGCAGTCCGGGTCCTAGCGGGCCCACCGGGACCCAGTACTTC. The genes are TRBV28 and TRBJ2-5, with 8 bases that match TRBD2. The CDR3 covers 16 residues. CDR1 and CDR2 from the germline V gene are MDHEN and SYDVKM. The trim removed 5 bases at V and 7 bases at J, leaving 15 bases unmatched. Based on the CDR3 plus reference TRBV28 and TRBJ2-5, the full variable domain is DVKVTQSSRYLVKRTGEKVFLECVQDMDHENMFWYRQDPGLGLRLIYFSYDVKMKEKGDIPEGYSVSREKKERFSLILESASTNQTSMYLCASSPGPSGPTGTQYFGPGTRLLVL.